This T cell receptor beta chain was observed in a study of beta chain features in type 1 diabetes. Overall study context: Healthy donors, compared against patients, showed similar age, gender and cell yields. All samples together contributed approximately 100 million sorted cells for examination.

Expressed TCRB transcripts got sequenced, as all isolated RNA was reverse transcribed. Using immunoSEQ multiplex PCR, the repertoire was profiled, and TCRdb retains in-frame clones only, with some absent. The sample lists under 550,000 clones, around 10% occurring once. Concerning this clone: What it binds is not known.

CDR1 is MNHEY, CDR2 SVGAGI, per germline. The CDR3 consists of 13 residues. V was trimmed by 5 bases and J by 4 bases, leaving 11 bases between them. General study findings and limits: Across all four CD4+ subsets, people with type 1 diabetes showed modestly shorter TCRB CDR3s. There were fewer insertions and more deletions at the VDJ junctions of type 1 diabetes patients.

This receptor was obtained from a woman aged 18-30 years in good health. Sequencing used naive CD4+ T cells from blood. The rearrangement joins TRBV6-5 to TRBJ1-2; tentatively, D is TRBD1 (6 bases). CDR3 loop: CASSPTGRYGYTF. The CDR3 DNA sequence: TGTGCCAGCAGTCCAACAGGGCGCTATGGCTACACCTTC.